The entry that follows covers one T cell receptor beta chain sequence. Its target is not known. The table came from immunoSEQ multiplex PCR; TCRdb's copy has only in-frame clones and leaves some out. The data contain approximately 62,000 clones, roughly 86% of them seen just once; the ten biggest clones take up roughly 5%. The sample comes from a study of OX40 agonist ivuxolimab in advanced cancers. Study as a whole: In this cohort, patients received ivuxolimab, an agonistic anti-OX40 (CD134) antibody. Study observations and caveats: Among expanded peripheral T cells, antigen specificity went undetermined. Among T cells, CD8+ cells averaged more expanded clones than CD4+ cells. In a subset of nonresponders, normalized T-cell clonal expansion was also low.

V lost 0 bases to trimming and J lost 5 bases; unmatched junction nucleotides: 10. Germline V gene lookup returns CDR1 LGHNA and CDR2 YNFKEQ. The CDR3 sequence is 16 residues long. The starting material was CD4+ or CD8+ T cells sorted from blood, obtained in a trial of the OX40 agonist ivuxolimab. The sequence derives from an adult with an advanced solid tumor such as melanoma, head and neck, liver or kidney cancer. The chain links TRBV4-2 to TRBJ2-7, with 7 bases fitting TRBD1. This CDR3 is CASSQDPTRGPHEQYF. CDR3 bases: TGTGCCAGCAGCCAAGACCCTACGAGGGGGCCCCACGAGCAGTACTTC.